The TCR beta chain under discussion was sequenced for a study of OX40 agonist ivuxolimab in advanced cancers. Background on the study: Subjects had a mean age of around 63 years, with a range of roughly 23 to 80; roughly 83% were male.

TCRdb's table, derived via immunoSEQ multiplex PCR, lists solely in-frame clones and lacks some. The data show approximately 71,000 clones, around four fifths seen once. Trimming cost V 6 bases and J 4 bases; bases outside gene matches: 11. The CDR3 spans 16 residues. Looked up from germline, CDR1 is LNHDA and CDR2 is SQIVND (reference sequence). This material consisted of CD4+ or CD8+ T cells sorted from blood, taken in a trial of the OX40 agonist ivuxolimab. The clonotype comes from an adult with an advanced solid tumor such as melanoma, head and neck, liver or kidney cancer. The V gene is TRBV19, the J gene TRBJ2-1; 8 nucleotides match TRBD1. The DNA for the CDR3 is TGTGCCAGTAGGGGAACCGGGACAGGCCTTTACAATGAGCAGTTCTTC. It encodes CASRGTGTGLYNEQFF.